This T cell receptor (beta chain) derives from a study of blood T cell repertoires in COVID-19. Study-level background: Some COVID-19 samples were acute and others convalescent; all came from the United States, Italy and Spain. T cells, B-cell-depleted T cells, or PBMCs supplied cDNA or gDNA.

As handled by the study authors: Reference gene primer amplification yielded estimated nucleated cell counts. Repertoires were generated with immunoSEQ multiplex PCR, while TCRdb's copy carries only in-frame clones and drops some. V and J calls and clone size are as listed in that table; D and trimming were resolved from the DNA. In the table there are some 70,000 clones, 85% to 90% of which are singletons. The clonotype was recovered from a woman of 80 years or more with active COVID-19. Sequencing was carried out using peripheral blood.

The CDR3 sequence is CASSQDYSGYTF. CDR3 nucleotides: TGTGCCAGCAGTCAGGACTATTCTGGCTACACCTTC. The J gene is TRBJ1-2, the V gene TRBV6-5; D not certain. CDR1 and CDR2 (germline): MNHEY, SVGAGI. The CDR3 length is 12 residues. V lost 5 bases to trimming and J lost 7 bases, with 11 bases between them.